This is a list of T cell receptor beta chains from one sample in a study of cytomegalovirus exposure and HLA in healthy donors. Assay used: immunoSEQ multiplex PCR; TCRdb lists only in-frame clones, some missing. The data show 150,000 to 200,000 clones, with about three quarters seen just once and over 2% held by the top ten. Sequencing input: PBMCs. These TCRs come from a female donor in good health and CMV-seronegative. CDR3s include the opening cysteine and the closing phenylalanine or tryptophan. Each record gives: CDR3 DNA, CDR3 protein, clone size, D gene, V gene, J gene. The D gene is left open where the match is weak. Not all rows give a size; the values are once, few, many and, for expanded clones, a class.

TGCGCCAGCAGCTTGGAACTAGCGGGGGGCCCGGCGGGCAATGAGCAGTTCTTC,CASSLELAGGPAGNEQFF,NA,TRBD2,TRBV5-1,TRBJ2-1
TGTGCCAGCAGTGCCGGGACAGGGGGCGGTGTTAGCAATCAGCCCCAGCATTTT,CASSAGTGGGVSNQPQHF,few,TRBD1,TRBV6-1,TRBJ1-5
TGTGCCAGCAGTTCCTTTGTCGACAGGGTGGACGAGCAGTACTTC,CASSSFVDRVDEQYF,few,TRBD1,TRBV6-1,TRBJ2-7
TGTGCCAGCAGCCAGAGCGGGTCTAGAGAGACCCAGTACTTC,CASSQSGSRETQYF,NA,NA,TRBV9,TRBJ2-5
TGCGCCAGCAGTTGGACAGGGGGCAACACCGGGGAGCTGTTTTTT,CASSWTGGNTGELFF,NA,TRBD1,TRBV5-1,TRBJ2-2
TGCGCCAGCAGCTTCGGACTAGCGGGGGTCACCGGGGAGCTGTTTTTT,CASSFGLAGVTGELFF,NA,TRBD2,TRBV5-1,TRBJ2-2
TGTGCCAGCAGTGTATTAGCGGGGGGTGGGGAGACCCAGTACTTC,CASSVLAGGGETQYF,NA,TRBD2,TRBV25-1,TRBJ2-5
TGTGCCAGCAGCTCACGCCGCGGGGATACGCAGTATTTT,CASSSRRGDTQYF,few,NA,TRBV4-2,TRBJ2-3
TGTGCCAGCAGCCTTGGGACTAGCGGAGTCTACGAGCAGTACTTC,CASSLGTSGVYEQYF,NA,TRBD2,TRBV4-2,TRBJ2-7
TGTGCCAGCAGCCAAGTGGCAGGGGTGCATAGCTCTGGAAACACCATATATTTT,CASSQVAGVHSSGNTIYF,NA,NA,TRBV4-2,TRBJ1-3
TGCAGCGCCGACACATCCAACAGGACTGAAGCTTTCTTT,CSADTSNRTEAFF,NA,NA,TRBV29-1,TRBJ1-1
TGTGCCAGCAGTCGTTCCGGGACAGGGGGGTACGAGCAGTACTTC,CASSRSGTGGYEQYF,NA,TRBD1,TRBV27,TRBJ2-7
TGTGCCAGCAGCTTAAGAGGATCGGCTGGATACAATGAGCAGTTCTTC,CASSLRGSAGYNEQFF,NA,NA,TRBV7-3,TRBJ2-1
TGTGCCTGGAGACGGGCGGGAGTGCCCAATGAGCAGTTCTTC,CAWRRAGVPNEQFF,NA,TRBD2,TRBV30,TRBJ2-1
TGTGCCAGCAGCCGTAGGACAGGGGAGAATGGCTACACCTTC,CASSRRTGENGYTF,NA,TRBD1,TRBV7-6,TRBJ1-2
TGTGCCAGCAGTAGGACAGGCTTGGGAGAGACCCAGTACTTC,CASSRTGLGETQYF,NA,TRBD1,TRBV6-5,TRBJ2-5
TGTGCCAGCAGCTTAGCGTACCCGGACAATGAGCAGTTCTTC,CASSLAYPDNEQFF,NA,NA,TRBV7-9,TRBJ2-1
TGTGCCAGCAGCCTAGACAGGGACCACGAGCAGTACTTC,CASSLDRDHEQYF,NA,TRBD1,TRBV7-2,TRBJ2-7
TGTGCCAGTAGTGACTATGGGACATCTTACTCCTACGAGCAGTACTTC,CASSDYGTSYSYEQYF,NA,NA,TRBV19,TRBJ2-7
TGTGCCAGCAGTGAAAATTTAGAGCAGTACTTC,CASSENLEQYF,NA,NA,TRBV6-1,TRBJ2-7
TGCGCCAGCAGCTTGGAACAGGGGAGCTCCTACGAGCAGTACTTC,CASSLEQGSSYEQYF,NA,TRBD1,TRBV5-1,TRBJ2-7
TGTGCCAGCTCACCGCTGGCGGAATTTAACTATGGCTACACCTTC,CASSPLAEFNYGYTF,NA,NA,TRBV18,TRBJ1-2
TGCGCCAGCAGCTTGGTACTAGCCGGCGAGCAGTACTTC,CASSLVLAGEQYF,few,NA,TRBV5-1,TRBJ2-7
TGTGCCAGCAGGAGACTAGCACTCTACGAGCAGTACTTC,CASRRLALYEQYF,NA,TRBD2,TRBV6-6,TRBJ2-7
TGTGCCAGCAGTACAGGGGGAACAGGGGGAAATCAGCCCCAGCATTTT,CASSTGGTGGNQPQHF,NA,TRBD1,TRBV7-2,TRBJ1-5
TGTGCCAGCGATCCGCAGGCAGGGTTTCTGGAGACCCAGTACTTC,CASDPQAGFLETQYF,NA,NA,TRBV2,TRBJ2-5
TGTGCCAGCAGCTTAGACGGGGACACTGAAGCTTTCTTT,CASSLDGDTEAFF,few,NA,TRBV11-3,TRBJ1-1
TGTGCCAGCAGCTCAAGGTGGGAGATAGGCTACGAGCAGTACTTC,CASSSRWEIGYEQYF,NA,NA,TRBV5-6,TRBJ2-7
TGTGCCAGTAGTACCTCCGGTCGCGGGGGTTTATACGAGCAGTACTTC,CASSTSGRGGLYEQYF,NA,TRBD2,TRBV19,TRBJ2-7
TGTGCCAGCTCACCTTCTAGACAGGGTCACACTGAAGCTTTCTTT,CASSPSRQGHTEAFF,NA,TRBD1,TRBV18,TRBJ1-1
TGTGCCAGCAGGACAGGGAAGTTTGGCTACACCTTC,CASRTGKFGYTF,NA,TRBD1,TRBV6-5,TRBJ1-2
TGTGCCAGCCCAAGGGGGTTCCACGAGCAGTACTTC,CASPRGFHEQYF,NA,NA,TRBV5-6,TRBJ2-7
TGTGCCAGCAGCATCGGACAGGGCGCTAGGAACGAGCAGTACTTC,CASSIGQGARNEQYF,NA,TRBD1,TRBV7-6,TRBJ2-7
TGTGCCAGTAGACTTAGAGGGGGTGAGGATGGCTACACCTTC,CASRLRGGEDGYTF,NA,NA,TRBV19,TRBJ1-2
TGCGCCGTTGACGGATCGACTATCGGCCCAGATACGCAGTATTTT,CAVDGSTIGPDTQYF,NA,NA,TRBV29-1,TRBJ2-3
TGTGCCAGCAGGGGGCCTGTCGTTAATGGCTACACCTTC,CASRGPVVNGYTF,NA,NA,TRBV6-1,TRBJ1-2
TGCAGCGTTGGGCTAGCGGGAGTGGCCGGGGAGCTGTTTTTT,CSVGLAGVAGELFF,NA,TRBD2,TRBV29-1,TRBJ2-2
TGCGCCAGCAGCGCGACGGGGGGCACAGATACGCAGTATTTT,CASSATGGTDTQYF,few,NA,TRBV5-1,TRBJ2-3
TGTGCCAGCAGTGAGCAACAGGGGGCTGGCACTGAAGCTTTCTTT,CASSEQQGAGTEAFF,NA,TRBD1,TRBV2,TRBJ1-1